These 30 T cell receptor beta chains share one sample of origin, sequenced in a study of blood T cells in healthy people across ages. The authors ran a second PCR of 7 to 11 cycles using a sample-barcoded 5' primer and a J-beta primer mix. TCRdb reanalysed the 5' RACE reads using MiXCR and keeps one entry per CDR3 protein. The sample includes roughly 930,000 distinct CDR3 sequences, 48% of them seen just once. The sequencing sample was made of blood. These receptors all come from a man aged 30-40 years in good health.

In the case of this clonotype: With a much larger clone just one base away, this may be a read error. The J gene is TRBJ2-1, the V gene TRBV6-4; D is ambiguous. Trimming removed 4 bases at V and 5 bases at J, with 9 bases between. CDR3 size: 13 residues. CDR1 and CDR2 (germline): MRHNA, SNTAGT. The CDR3 nucleotides read TGTGCCAGCAGTGGCAGCGCCGACAATGAGCAGTTCTTC. Residues: CASSGSADNEQFF.

The chain couples TRBV7-3 to TRBJ2-1; D call uncertain. Germline assignment: CDR1 SGHTA and CDR2 FQGTGA. This CDR3 is built from 13 residues. Trimming pared 6 bases from V and 3 bases from J, leaving 9 bases between. CDR3 DNA: TGTGCCAGCAGTCGTAGGTACTACAATGAGCAGTTCTTC. Protein sequence: CASSRRYYNEQFF.

This rearrangement joins TRBV11-3 to TRBJ2-7; TRBD1 matches 9 bases. The J call may not be correct, given that the DNA end is closer to TRBJ2-5. The V gene's germline CDR1 is SGHNT and CDR2 YENEEA. The CDR3 is 15 residues long. As DNA, the CDR3 is TGTGCCAGCAGCTCCGGGACAGGGATCGGTCGGACCCAGTACTTC. Protein sequence: CASSSGTGIGRTQYF.

This clonotype was counted a few times. The chain carries TRBV5-6 and TRBJ1-5, with D hard to call. The V and J ends lost 5 bases and 0 bases respectively, with 27 bases between them. Germline V gene sequence: CDR1 SGHDT, CDR2 YYEEEE. The CDR3 totals 20 residues. The CDR3 here is CASSFFYSDSPGSSNQPQHF. The CDR3 region has the DNA TGTGCCAGCAGTTTCTTTTACAGTGACTCACCCGGGTCTAGCAATCAGCCCCAGCATTTT. The full variable domain, in which reference TRBV5-6 and TRBJ1-5 provide the parts outside the CDR3, is DAGVTQSPTHLIKTRGQQVTLRCSPKSGHDTVSWYQQALGQGPQFIFQYYEEEERQRGNFPDRFSGHQFPNYSSELNVNALLLGDSALYLCASSFFYSDSPGSSNQPQHFGDGTRLSIL.

The gene calls are TRBV12-3 or TRBV12-4 and TRBJ2-3; D ambiguous. The V end lost 6 bases, the J end lost 2 bases, and 15 bases lay between the germline ends. This CDR3 comprises 15 residues. This CDR3 is CASSPSIVTTDTQYF. CDR3 nucleotide sequence: TGTGCCAGCAGCCCATCGATCGTGACCACAGATACGCAGTATTTT.

This chain connects TRBV2 to TRBJ1-2; D is uncertain. The CDR3 runs 13 residues. Trimming removed 5 bases from V and 8 bases from J, with 15 bases in between. Looked up from germline, CDR1 is SNHLY and CDR2 is FYNNEI. The CDR3 reads CASSPGELRGYTF. The CDR3 bases are TGTGCCAGCAGTCCTGGAGAGTTGCGGGGCTACACCTTC.

This clonotype was detected a few times. The rearrangement links TRBV11-1 to TRBJ2-1; no clear D gene. The V and J ends lost 5 bases and 7 bases respectively, with 6 bases between them. The CDR3 extends over 11 amino acids. CDR1 SGHAT and CDR2 FQDESV come from the germline V gene (reference sequence). The CDR3 reads CASSPENEQFF. CDR3 bases: TGTGCCAGCAGCCCCGAGAATGAGCAGTTCTTC.

The J gene is TRBJ1-2, the V gene TRBV3-1, with D perhaps TRBD1 (6 bases). CDR1 is LGHDT and CDR2 is YNNKEL in the germline V gene (reference sequence). Trimming removed 1 base from V and 4 bases from J, with 10 bases in between. The CDR3 spans 14 residues. CDR3 in DNA: TGTGCCAGCAGCCAAGGCCCAGGGGCCTATGGCTACACCTTC. Translation gives CASSQGPGAYGYTF. Together with reference TRBV3-1 and TRBJ1-2, the CDR3 gives the full variable domain: DTAVSQTPKYLVTQMGNDKSIKCEQNLGHDTMYWYKQDSKKFLKIMFSYNNKELIINETVPNRFSPKSPDKAHLNLHINSLELGDSAVYFCASSQGPGAYGYTFGSGTRLTVV.

On this clonotype: One end of the junction fails to match germline, which may point to a read error. This sequence joins TRBV4-1 and TRBJ1-4; D gene uncertain. The length of the CDR3 is 15 residues. CDR1 and CDR2 (germline): MGHRA, YSYEKL. The CDR3 coding sequence is TGCGCCTGCAGTCTCTTAGTCGGATTTAATGAAAAACTGTTTTTT. It yields the protein CACSLLVGFNEKLFF.

CDR3 sequence (DNA): TGTGCCAGCAAAAGGGGTTTTTCGTACGAGCAGTACTTC. Translated: CASKRGFSYEQYF. The V and J genes are TRBV6-5 and TRBJ2-7; tentative D call: TRBD1 (5 bases). Germline CDR1 is MNHEY and CDR2 is SVGAGI. V lost 7 bases, J lost 4 bases, and 14 bases lay in between. The CDR3 runs 13 residues.

This clonotype was recorded a few times. The gene calls are TRBV11-2 and TRBJ2-3; D uncertain. The germline V and J ends were trimmed by 4 bases and 2 bases, with 7 bases remaining between them. The germline gives CDR1 SGHAT, CDR2 FQNNGV. This CDR3 comprises 13 residues. This chain's CDR3 is CASSSPHTDTQYF. DNA of the CDR3: TGTGCCAGCAGCTCCCCTCACACAGATACGCAGTATTTT.

The rearrangement links TRBV12-5 to TRBJ2-3; 9 nucleotides line up with TRBD1. The germline V gene has CDR1 LGHNT and CDR2 FRNRAP. J was trimmed by 6 bases and V by 6 bases; bases with no gene match: 4. CDR3 length: 13 amino acids. The CDR3 here is CASGPDRGDTQYF. The CDR3 nucleotides read TGTGCTAGTGGCCCTGACAGGGGGGATACGCAGTATTTT.

The J gene is TRBJ2-7, the V gene TRBV28; TRBD2 matches 10 bases. TRBJ2-5 explains the end of the DNA better; the J call may be wrong. From germline, CDR1 is MDHEN and CDR2 SYDVKM. The CDR3 has 15 amino acids. Here the CDR3 reads CASSSAGGPTETQYF. CDR3 sequence (DNA): TGTGCCAGCAGTTCAGCGGGGGGGCCGACTGAGACCCAGTACTTC.

The chain uses TRBV3-1 and TRBJ1-1, with D unclear. CDR1 LGHDT and CDR2 YNNKEL come from the germline V gene (reference sequence). This CDR3 is built from 13 residues. Trimming removed 0 bases at V and 6 bases at J, with 8 bases between. The CDR3 here is CASSQDLGPEAFF. For the CDR3, the DNA is TGTGCCAGCAGCCAAGATCTTGGCCCTGAAGCTTTCTTT.

The gene calls are TRBV20-1 and TRBJ2-3; TRBD2 matches 8 bases. The CDR3 is 16 residues long. Germline V gene data show CDR1 as DFQATT and CDR2 as SNEGSKA (reference sequence). V trimming: 1 base; J trimming: 0 bases; junction bases outside the gene matches: 6. CDR3 in DNA: TGCAGTGCTAGAGCCGCACTAGCGGATAGCACAGATACGCAGTATTTT. Translation: CSARAALADSTDTQYF.

This clonotype has more than one count but fewer than ten. This chain links TRBV6-1 with TRBJ2-3; no reliable D call. The CDR3 contains 13 residues. Germline-derived CDR1 and CDR2 are MNHNS and SASEGT. Trimming left V 7 bases short and J 1 base short, with 9 bases between. The DNA for the CDR3 is TGTGCCAGCACCCAGGTTGGCACAGATACGCAGTATTTT. Translation: CASTQVGTDTQYF.

V gene TRBV28 combines with J gene TRBJ2-7; no reliable D call. CDR3 length: 13 amino acids. V lost 6 bases, J lost 0 bases, and 9 bases lay in between. CDR1 MDHEN and CDR2 SYDVKM come from the germline V gene. CDR3 DNA: TGTGCCAGCAGGACACCATCCTCCTACGAGCAGTACTTC. Amino acids: CASRTPSSYEQYF. The variable domain in full, with the rest retrieved from reference TRBV28 and TRBJ2-7, is DVKVTQSSRYLVKRTGEKVFLECVQDMDHENMFWYRQDPGLGLRLIYFSYDVKMKEKGDIPEGYSVSREKKERFSLILESASTNQTSMYLCASRTPSSYEQYFGPGTRLTVT.

CDR3 protein: CASSPRSPMGMNTEAFF. For the CDR3, the DNA is TGTGCCAGCTCACCACGATCTCCCATGGGCATGAACACTGAAGCTTTCTTT. The gene calls are TRBV18 and TRBJ1-1, with no clear D. V lost 1 base to trimming and J lost 0 bases, with 15 bases between them. The CDR3 has 17 amino acids. Germline CDR1 and CDR2: KGHSH and LQKENI.

The chain is built from TRBV6-2 or TRBV6-3 and TRBJ2-7, with TRBD1 matching 8 bases. The CDR3 length is 16 residues. From germline, CDR1 is MNHEY and CDR2 SVGEGT. V gave up 0 bases and J gave up 3 bases; unmatched junction bases: 7. For the CDR3, the DNA is TGTGCCAGCAGTTACTCCTTGGCAGGGGGCTTCTACGAGCAGTACTTC. Its protein is CASSYSLAGGFYEQYF.

This rearrangement joins TRBV6-1 to TRBJ1-2; 7 bases fit TRBD1. The CDR3 is 16 amino acids. Trimming took 2 bases from V and 3 from J; bases not matched to a gene: 9. The germline gives CDR1 MNHNS, CDR2 SASEGT. The CDR3 DNA reads as TGTGCCAGCAGTGAATGGGTAGGGGGCGGCGACTATGGCTACACCTTC. It is translated as CASSEWVGGGDYGYTF.

This clonotype was found a few times. The gene calls are TRBV11-2 and TRBJ2-5; D may be TRBD2 (5 bases). Germline CDR1 and CDR2: SGHAT and FQNNGV. V was cut by 3 bases and J by 11 bases, with 19 bases left in between. There are 14 residues in the CDR3. The CDR3 protein is CASSFLGAAGEQYF. For the CDR3, the DNA is TGTGCCAGCAGCTTCCTAGGCGCTGCTGGGGAGCAGTACTTC. The full variable domain, its missing parts supplied by reference TRBV11-2 and TRBJ2-5, is EAGVAQSPRYKIIEKRQSVAFWCNPISGHATLYWYQQILGQGPKLLIQFQNNGVVDDSQLPKDRFSAERLKGVDSTLKIQPAKLEDSAVYLCASSFLGAAGEQYFGPGTRLLVL.

DNA for the CDR3: TGTGCCAGCAGGGCACGGGACAGGCTGTCCTACGAGCAGTACTTC. The encoded protein is CASRARDRLSYEQYF. This chain links TRBV2 with TRBJ2-7, with 8 bases fitting TRBD1. The CDR3 is 15 amino acids. J was trimmed by 1 base and V by 6 bases; bases with no gene match: 8. Germline CDR1 SNHLY, CDR2 FYNNEI.

In this sample, this clonotype turned up a few times. The V and J genes are TRBV3-1 and TRBJ2-7; 10 bases align to TRBD2. CDR1 and CDR2 from the germline V gene are LGHDT and YNNKEL (reference sequence). The CDR3 totals 17 residues. Trimming at V came to 0 bases and at J to 7 bases, leaving 12 bases not matched to a gene. The CDR3 sequence is CASSQDVVSGGAAEQYF. CDR3 coding DNA: TGTGCCAGCAGCCAAGACGTGGTAAGCGGGGGGGCGGCGGAGCAGTACTTC.

This clonotype was detected once. This chain links TRBV5-1 with TRBJ2-2; possible D gene TRBD1, 5 bases. Germline CDR1 SGHRS, CDR2 YFSETQ. V dropped 0 bases and J dropped 12 bases, with 15 bases sitting between them. CDR3 length: 14 residues. The CDR3 loop reads CASSLALRAGQLFF. The CDR3 DNA is TGCGCCAGCAGCTTGGCCTTAAGGGCAGGGCAGCTGTTTTTT.

This clonotype came up a few times. The chain employs TRBV7-9 and TRBJ2-4; D is ambiguous. The end of the DNA fits TRBJ2-7 better, so the J call may be wrong. CDR3 length: 13 residues. Germline V lookup: CDR1 SEHNR, CDR2 FQNEAQ (reference sequence). The CDR3 loop reads CASSLVQDYEQYF. In nucleotides, the CDR3 is TGTGCCAGCAGTTTGGTTCAGGACTACGAGCAGTACTTC.

The CDR3 is CASSPPGRGSYEQYF. CDR3 DNA sequence: TGTGCCAGCAGCCCTCCGGGCAGGGGGTCCTACGAGCAGTACTTC. V gene TRBV14 combines with J gene TRBJ2-5; TRBD1 aligns across 7 bases. The J call may not be correct, given that the DNA end is closer to TRBJ2-7. Germline CDR1 SGHDN, CDR2 FVKESK. The CDR3 is 15 residues long.

This clonotype was picked up a small number of times. The chain carries TRBV20-1 and TRBJ1-1; D is unclear. This CDR3 has 12 amino acids. Germline V gene sequence: CDR1 DFQATT, CDR2 SNEGSKA (reference sequence). V lost 6 bases, J lost 5 bases, and 13 bases lay in between. The CDR3 bases are TGCAGTGCCCTACGGGAAGGAACTGAAGCTTTCTTT. Residues: CSALREGTEAFF.

The chain has TRBV29-1 and TRBJ1-2, with TRBD1 as a possible D gene (6 bases). Trimming left V 7 bases short and J 4 bases short, with 16 bases between. This CDR3 is 13 amino acids long. Germline V gene data show CDR1 as SQVTM and CDR2 as ANQGSEA. Here the CDR3 DNA reads TGCAGCGCCTCGGGACACGTCGGCTATGGCTACACCTTC. This translates into CSASGHVGYGYTF.

The J gene is TRBJ1-6, the V gene TRBV29-1, with D perhaps matching TRBD1 (5 bases). Trimming cost V 1 base and J 11 bases, with 12 bases left between them. In germline, CDR1 is SQVTM, CDR2 ANQGSEA. The CDR3 runs to 13 residues. DNA for the CDR3: TGCAGCGTTGAAGTCGGGGGGGAGGCACCCCTCCACTTT. It encodes CSVEVGGEAPLHF.

This chain connects TRBV2 to TRBJ1-5; D is unresolved. The CDR3 covers 14 residues. Germline loops: CDR1 SNHLY, CDR2 FYNNEI. V was pared by 4 bases and J by 0 bases, with 7 bases between. CDR3 sequence (DNA): TGTGCCAGCAGTGCGACCGCTAGCAATCAGCCCCAGCATTTT. It translates to CASSATASNQPQHF.